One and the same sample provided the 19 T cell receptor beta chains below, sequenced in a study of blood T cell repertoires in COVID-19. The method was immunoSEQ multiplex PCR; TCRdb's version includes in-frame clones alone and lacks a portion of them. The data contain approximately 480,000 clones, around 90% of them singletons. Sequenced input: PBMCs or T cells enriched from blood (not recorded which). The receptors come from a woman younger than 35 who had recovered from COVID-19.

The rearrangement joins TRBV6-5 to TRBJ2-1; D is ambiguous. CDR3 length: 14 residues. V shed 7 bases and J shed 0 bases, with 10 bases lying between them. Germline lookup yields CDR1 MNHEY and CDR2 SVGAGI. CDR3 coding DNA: TGTGCCAGCACCCCCGCCAGCTCCTACAATGAGCAGTTCTTC. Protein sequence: CASTPASSYNEQFF.

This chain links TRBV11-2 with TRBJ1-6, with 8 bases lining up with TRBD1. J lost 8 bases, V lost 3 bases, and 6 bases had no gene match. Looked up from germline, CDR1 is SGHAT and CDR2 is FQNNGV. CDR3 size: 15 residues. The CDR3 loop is CASSFYGQGDSPLHF. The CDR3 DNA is TGTGCCAGCAGCTTCTACGGACAGGGAGATTCACCCCTCCACTTT.

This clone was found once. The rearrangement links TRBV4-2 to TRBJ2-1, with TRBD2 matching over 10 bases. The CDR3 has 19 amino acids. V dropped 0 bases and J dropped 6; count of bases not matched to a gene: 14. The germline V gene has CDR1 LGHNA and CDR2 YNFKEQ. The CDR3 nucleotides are TGTGCCAGCAGCCAAGAGGCTAGCGGGGGTAATATTCGTCCCAATGAGCAGTTCTTC. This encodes CASSQEASGGNIRPNEQFF.

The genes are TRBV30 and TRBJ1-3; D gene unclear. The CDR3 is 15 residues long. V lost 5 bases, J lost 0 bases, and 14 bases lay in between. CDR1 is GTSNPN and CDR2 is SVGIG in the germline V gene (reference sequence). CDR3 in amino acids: CAWEEGPHSGNTIYF. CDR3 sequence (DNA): TGTGCCTGGGAGGAGGGCCCTCACTCTGGAAACACCATATATTTT.

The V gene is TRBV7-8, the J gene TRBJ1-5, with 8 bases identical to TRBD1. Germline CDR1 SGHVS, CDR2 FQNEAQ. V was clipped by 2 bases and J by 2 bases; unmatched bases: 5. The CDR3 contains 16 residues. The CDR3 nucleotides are TGTGCCAGCAGCTTATTCAGGGGGCTCGGCAATCAGCCCCAGCATTTT. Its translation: CASSLFRGLGNQPQHF. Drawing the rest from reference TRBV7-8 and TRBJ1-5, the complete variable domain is GAGVSQSPRYKVAKRGQDVALRCDPISGHVSLFWYQQALGQGPEFLTYFQNEAQLDKSGLPSDRFFAERPEGSVSTLKIQRTQQEDSAVYLCASSLFRGLGNQPQHFGDGTRLSIL.

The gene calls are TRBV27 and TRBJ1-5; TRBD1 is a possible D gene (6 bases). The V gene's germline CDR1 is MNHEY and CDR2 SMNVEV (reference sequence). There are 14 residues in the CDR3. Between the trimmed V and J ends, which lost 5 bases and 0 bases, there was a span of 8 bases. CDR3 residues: CASSPQGSNQPQHF. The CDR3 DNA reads TGTGCCAGCAGTCCACAGGGTAGCAATCAGCCCCAGCATTTT.

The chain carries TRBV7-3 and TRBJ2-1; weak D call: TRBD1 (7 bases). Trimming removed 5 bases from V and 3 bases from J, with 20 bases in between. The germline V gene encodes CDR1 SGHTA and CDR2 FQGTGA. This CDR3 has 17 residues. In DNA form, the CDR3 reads TGTGCCAGCAGCCTCACTTTGGCCAGGGGGGTCTACAATGAGCAGTTCTTC. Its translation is CASSLTLARGVYNEQFF.

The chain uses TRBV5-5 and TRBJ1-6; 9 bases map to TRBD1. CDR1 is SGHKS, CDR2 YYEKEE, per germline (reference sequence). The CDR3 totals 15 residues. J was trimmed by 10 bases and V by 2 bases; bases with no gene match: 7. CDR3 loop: CASSFTGGVGSPLHF. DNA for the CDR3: TGTGCCAGCAGCTTCACAGGGGGCGTTGGATCACCCCTCCACTTT.

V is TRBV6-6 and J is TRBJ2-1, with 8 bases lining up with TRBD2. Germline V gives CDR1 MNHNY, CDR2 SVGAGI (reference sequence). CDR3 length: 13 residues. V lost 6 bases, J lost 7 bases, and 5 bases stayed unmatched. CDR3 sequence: CASSRTSFNEQFF. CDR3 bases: TGTGCCAGCAGCCGGACTAGCTTTAATGAGCAGTTCTTC.

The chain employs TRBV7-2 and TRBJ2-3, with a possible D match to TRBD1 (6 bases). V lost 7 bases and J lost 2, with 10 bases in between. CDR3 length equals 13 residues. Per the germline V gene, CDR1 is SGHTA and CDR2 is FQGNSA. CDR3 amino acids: CASKGDTTDTQYF. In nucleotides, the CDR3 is TGTGCCAGCAAAGGGGACACCACAGATACGCAGTATTTT. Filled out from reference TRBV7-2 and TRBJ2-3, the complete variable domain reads GAGVSQSPSNKVTEKGKDVELRCDPISGHTALYWYRQSLGQGLEFLIYFQGNSAPDKSGLPSDRFSAERTGGSVSTLTIQRTQQEDSAVYLCASKGDTTDTQYFGPGTRLTVL.

CDR3 loop: CASSEGPASYEQYF. The CDR3 region has the DNA TGTGCCAGCAGTGAAGGCCCCGCCAGCTACGAGCAGTACTTC. The chain links TRBV6-1 to TRBJ2-7; D gene ambiguous. Trimming took 1 base from V and 3 from J, leaving 10 bases between them. Germline values: CDR1 MNHNS, CDR2 SASEGT. CDR3 size: 14 residues.

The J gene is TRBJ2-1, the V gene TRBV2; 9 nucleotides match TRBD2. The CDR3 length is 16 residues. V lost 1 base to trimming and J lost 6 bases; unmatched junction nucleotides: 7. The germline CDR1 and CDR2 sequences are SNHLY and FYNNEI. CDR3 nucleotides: TGTGCCAGCAGTGAAGTGGCGCGGGGGGGCCTCAATGAGCAGTTCTTC. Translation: CASSEVARGGLNEQFF.

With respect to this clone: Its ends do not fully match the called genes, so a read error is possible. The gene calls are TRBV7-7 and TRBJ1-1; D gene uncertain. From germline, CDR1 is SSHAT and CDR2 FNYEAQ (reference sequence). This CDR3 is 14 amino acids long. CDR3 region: CASSHYSLYTEAFF. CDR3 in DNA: TGTGCTAGCAGCCATTACAGCTTATACACCGAAGCTTTCTTT. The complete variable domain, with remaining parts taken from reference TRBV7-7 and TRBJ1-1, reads GAGVSQSPRYKVTKRGQDVTLRCDPISSHATLYWYQQALGQGPEFLTYFNYEAQPDKSGLPSDRFSAERPEGSISTLTIQRTEQRDSAMYRCASSHYSLYTEAFFGQGTRLTVV.

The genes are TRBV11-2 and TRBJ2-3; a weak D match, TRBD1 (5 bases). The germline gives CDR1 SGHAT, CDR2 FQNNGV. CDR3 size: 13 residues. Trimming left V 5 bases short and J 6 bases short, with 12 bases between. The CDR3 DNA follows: TGTGCCAGCAGCCAGGGATTTGGGGATACGCAGTATTTT. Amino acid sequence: CASSQGFGDTQYF.

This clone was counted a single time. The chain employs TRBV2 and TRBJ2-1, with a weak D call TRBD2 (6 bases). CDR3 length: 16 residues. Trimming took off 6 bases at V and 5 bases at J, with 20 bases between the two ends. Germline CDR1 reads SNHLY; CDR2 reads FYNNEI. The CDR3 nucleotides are TGTGCCAGCAGGTGGGGACCGGGACTGGCGAACAATGAGCAGTTCTTC. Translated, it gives CASRWGPGLANNEQFF. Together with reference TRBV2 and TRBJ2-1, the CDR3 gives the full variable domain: EPEVTQTPSHQVTQMGQEVILRCVPISNHLYFYWYRQILGQKVEFLVSFYNNEISEKSEIFDDQFSVERPDGSNFTLKIRSTKLEDSAMYFCASRWGPGLANNEQFFGPGTRLTVL.

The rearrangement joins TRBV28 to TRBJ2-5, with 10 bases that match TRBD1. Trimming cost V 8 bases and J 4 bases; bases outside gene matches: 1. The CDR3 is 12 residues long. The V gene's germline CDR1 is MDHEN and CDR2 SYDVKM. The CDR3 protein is CASRDRGETQYF. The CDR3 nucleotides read TGTGCCAGCCGGGACAGGGGAGAGACCCAGTACTTC.

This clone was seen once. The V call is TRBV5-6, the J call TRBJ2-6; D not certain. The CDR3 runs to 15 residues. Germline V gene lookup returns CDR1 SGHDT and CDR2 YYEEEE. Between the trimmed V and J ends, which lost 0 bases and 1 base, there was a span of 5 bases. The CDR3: CASSLVGSGANVLTF. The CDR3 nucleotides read TGTGCCAGCAGCTTGGTCGGTTCTGGGGCCAACGTCCTGACTTTC.

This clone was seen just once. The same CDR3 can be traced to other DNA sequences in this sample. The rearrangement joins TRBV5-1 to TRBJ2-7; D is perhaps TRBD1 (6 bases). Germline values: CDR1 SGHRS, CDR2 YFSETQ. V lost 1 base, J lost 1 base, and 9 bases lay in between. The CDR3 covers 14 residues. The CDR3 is CASSLRTGSYEQYF. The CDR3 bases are TGCGCCAGCAGCTTGAGAACAGGGTCCTACGAGCAGTACTTC.

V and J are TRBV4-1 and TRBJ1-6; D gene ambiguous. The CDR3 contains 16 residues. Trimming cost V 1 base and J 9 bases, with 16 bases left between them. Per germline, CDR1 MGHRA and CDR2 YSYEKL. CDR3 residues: CASSQGLFGSFSPLHF. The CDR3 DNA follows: TGCGCCAGCAGCCAAGGTCTGTTTGGGAGCTTTTCACCCCTCCACTTT.